This T cell receptor (beta chain) derives from a study of blood T cell repertoires in COVID-19. About the research overall: Sites in the United States, Italy and Spain provided acute and convalescent COVID-19 samples. Nucleic acid was either cDNA or gDNA, and it came from T cells, B-cell-depleted T cells, or PBMCs.

This CDR3 has 13 residues. The V end lost 0 bases, the J end lost 6 bases, and 9 bases lay between the germline ends. Germline values: CDR1 SGHRS, CDR2 YFSETQ. Original methodology: Estimation of nucleated cell counts relied on the amplification of reference gene primers. TCRdb keeps only in-frame clones here, not all; method: immunoSEQ multiplex PCR. The V and J calls and clone size were taken over from that table, and D and trimming were inferred from the DNA. The table has tens of thousands of clones, about 93% seen once; the top ten hold around 5.4%. Sequenced material: peripheral blood. The V gene is TRBV5-1, the J gene TRBJ1-1; D call uncertain. The source is a human donor in a cohort sampled during active COVID-19. In DNA form, the CDR3 reads TGCGCCAGCAGCTTGGCCAGAACCTCTGAAGCTTTCTTT. Protein product: CASSLARTSEAFF.